The 19 T cell receptor beta chains given below trace back to one sample, sequenced in a study of type 1 and type 2 diabetes patients. Amplification started from genomic DNA. A primer set of 30 forward and 13 reverse primers amplified the CDR3. MiXCR, run by TCRdb on the multiplex PCR reads, gives a single entry per CDR3 protein. The profile shows more than 250,000 distinct CDR3 sequences, around 47% of them singletons. The sequenced sample was peripheral blood mononuclear cells (PBMCs). The source of these receptors is a man aged 18 to 29 with type 2 diabetes.

This CDR3 is CASSLPRDGYEQYF. The DNA for the CDR3 is TGTGCCAGCAGCCTACCTCGGGACGGCTACGAGCAGTACTTC. This chain joins TRBV28 and TRBJ2-7; D is tentatively TRBD1 or TRBD2 (5 bases each). Germline CDR1 MDHEN, CDR2 SYDVKM. This CDR3 spans 14 amino acids. The V gene lost 6 bases and the J gene lost 3 bases, with 15 bases spanning the gap.

The V and J genes are TRBV7-3 and TRBJ1-2, with a tentative D call TRBD1 (5 bases). The CDR3 loop spans 13 amino acids. Germline V CDR1 and CDR2: SGHTA, FQGTGA. With 5 bases removed from V and 5 bases from J, the gap between germline ends came to 12 bases. In nucleotides, the CDR3 is TGTGCCAGCAGCCCGGACGGGGCTTATGGCTACACCTTC. Its protein product is CASSPDGAYGYTF.

This chain connects TRBV20-1 to TRBJ2-3; 11 nucleotides line up with TRBD2. The CDR3 has 16 residues. Trimming removed 3 bases from V and 5 bases from J; junction bases left unmatched: 10. In germline, CDR1 is DFQATT, CDR2 SNEGSKA (reference sequence). The CDR3 protein is CSARGLAARQGDTQYF. CDR3 nucleotide sequence: TGCAGTGCTAGGGGACTAGCGGCCAGACAGGGAGATACGCAGTATTTT.

The chain has TRBV6-6 and TRBJ2-7; D is unresolved. The germline V and J ends were trimmed by 2 bases and 9 bases, with 14 bases remaining between them. CDR3 size: 13 residues. CDR1 and CDR2 (germline): MNHNY, SVGAGI (reference sequence). The CDR3, as DNA: TGTGCCAGCAGTTACCCGACCTCCCCCGGGCAGTACTTC. This sequence encodes CASSYPTSPGQYF.

The CDR3 reads CASSYAQALSDEQYF. CDR3 bases: TGTGCCAGCAGTTACGCGCAGGCCCTCTCGGACGAGCAGTACTTC. The chain combines TRBV6-1 with TRBJ2-7; D is undetermined. The CDR3 runs 15 residues. The germline V gene encodes CDR1 MNHNS and CDR2 SASEGT. Deletions cut 5 bases from V and 5 bases from J, with 19 bases between.

The V and J genes are TRBV19 and TRBJ1-5; D may be TRBD1 (6 bases). Germline V gives CDR1 LNHDA, CDR2 SQIVND (reference sequence). V lost 1 base and J lost 5, with 15 bases in between. This CDR3 has 16 residues. CDR3 sequence reads: CASSIARYRVDQPQHF. DNA of the CDR3: TGTGCCAGTAGTATAGCGCGGTACAGGGTGGATCAGCCCCAGCATTTT. The complete variable domain, with remaining parts taken from reference TRBV19 and TRBJ1-5, reads DGGITQSPKYLFRKEGQNVTLSCEQNLNHDAMYWYRQDPGQGLRLIYYSQIVNDFQKGDIAEGYSVSREKKESFPLTVTSAQKNPTAFYLCASSIARYRVDQPQHFGDGTRLSIL.

V gene TRBV5-1 combines with J gene TRBJ2-1, with D perhaps matching TRBD2 (7 bases). Germline CDR1 and CDR2: SGHRS and YFSETQ. Trimming removed 9 bases at V and 6 bases at J, with 16 bases between. CDR3 length: 13 amino acids. CDR3 nucleotides: TGCGCCACCAGGGAGGGGACAAGCAATGAGCAGTTCTTC. This encodes CATREGTSNEQFF.

Of note for this clonotype: A clone one base away is much larger, so this may be a read error. The gene calls are TRBV2 and TRBJ1-6; TRBD1 aligns across 9 bases. The V gene's germline CDR1 is SNHLY and CDR2 FYNNEI. The V gene end was trimmed by 7 bases and the J gene end by 9 bases; junction bases not matched to a gene: 7. The CDR3 spans 14 residues. CDR3 coding DNA: TGTGCCAGCATATGGACAGGGGCGAGTTCACCCCTCCACTTT. Protein: CASIWTGASSPLHF.

This clonotype was picked up many times. The chain has TRBV6-1 and TRBJ2-7, with 10 bases matching TRBD1. The germline CDR1 and CDR2 sequences are MNHNS and SASEGT. V dropped 1 base and J dropped 5; count of bases not matched to a gene: 2. CDR3 length: 14 amino acids. The CDR3 DNA is TGTGCCAGCAGTGAAGGACAGGGGGCGCACGAGCAGTACTTC. Its protein is CASSEGQGAHEQYF.

This clonotype was counted between two and nine times. This sequence joins TRBV6-5 and TRBJ1-2; 7 bases match TRBD1. This CDR3 contains 14 residues. With V trimmed by 0 bases and J by 7 bases, 5 bases remained unmatched. In germline, CDR1 is MNHEY, CDR2 SVGAGI. In nucleotides, the CDR3 is TGTGCCAGCAGTTACTCAGGGGGCCGGGCTGGCTACACCTTC. Protein sequence: CASSYSGGRAGYTF.

V is TRBV5-1 and J is TRBJ2-7, with 9 bases that match TRBD1. The trim removed 2 bases at V and 3 bases at J, leaving 6 bases unmatched. CDR1 and CDR2 from the germline V gene are SGHRS and YFSETQ. The CDR3 contains 15 residues. CDR3 region: CASSFRQGDRYEQYF. The DNA for the CDR3 is TGCGCCAGCAGCTTTCGACAGGGGGACCGCTACGAGCAGTACTTC. The full variable domain, completed using reference TRBV5-1 and TRBJ2-7, is KAGVTQTPRYLIKTRGQQVTLSCSPISGHRSVSWYQQTPGQGLQFLFEYFSETQRNKGNFPGRFSGRQFSNSRSEMNVSTLELGDSALYLCASSFRQGDRYEQYFGPGTRLTVT.

This clonotype was observed a few times. The J gene is TRBJ2-3, the V gene TRBV20-1; the match to TRBD2 covers 7 bases. The length of the CDR3 is 12 residues. Germline V lookup: CDR1 DFQATT, CDR2 SNEGSKA (reference sequence). The CDR3 loop reads CSGTTDTDTQYF. CDR3 DNA sequence: TGCAGCGGGACTACAGACACAGATACGCAGTATTTT.

For the CDR3, the DNA is TGTGCCTGGAGTCTAAGGAATAGTTCACCCCTCCACTTT. It translates to CAWSLRNSSPLHF. The rearrangement uses TRBV30 and TRBJ1-6; D remains ambiguous. CDR3 length: 13 residues. CDR1 GTSNPN and CDR2 SVGIG come from the germline V gene (reference sequence). V was clipped by 2 bases and J by 9 bases, with 11 bases between them.

This clonotype was observed a few times. Germline is not matched at one junction end, which may reflect a read error. The rearrangement uses TRBV9 and TRBJ1-4; 8 nucleotides match TRBD1. From germline, CDR1 is SGDLS and CDR2 YYNGEE. CDR3 length: 15 amino acids. CDR3 protein: CANSPGVRGQEKLFF. DNA for the CDR3: TGTGCCAACAGCCCCGGTGTCAGGGGGCAAGAAAAACTGTTTTTT.

The chain is built from TRBV18 and TRBJ2-3; D remains unclear. The CDR3 has 13 residues. Germline V CDR1 and CDR2: KGHSH, LQKENI. Trimming left V 8 bases short and J 5 bases short, with 14 bases between. CDR3 nucleotide sequence: TGTGCCAGCACCCAACGGTGGGGAGATACGCAGTATTTT. It yields the protein CASTQRWGDTQYF. The full variable domain, in which reference TRBV18 and TRBJ2-3 provide the parts outside the CDR3, is NAGVMQNPRHLVRRRGQEARLRCSPMKGHSHVYWYRQLPEEGLKFMVYLQKENIIDESGMPKERFSAEFPKEGPSILRIQQVVRGDSAAYFCASTQRWGDTQYFGPGTRLTVL.

This clonotype was picked up many times. The V gene is TRBV15, the J gene TRBJ2-7, with D tentatively TRBD1 or TRBD2 (5 bases each). The germline CDR1 and CDR2 sequences are LNHNV and YYDKDF (reference sequence). The CDR3 length is 14 residues. V lost 4 bases and J lost 1, with 11 bases in between. For the CDR3, the DNA is TGTGCCACCAGCACCCCGGGACCATCCTACGAGCAGTACTTC. It yields the protein CATSTPGPSYEQYF.

The V gene is TRBV9, the J gene TRBJ2-7; 10 bases align to TRBD2. Germline loops: CDR1 SGDLS, CDR2 YYNGEE. The CDR3 contains 16 residues. Unmatched junction bases numbered 8, after V lost 3 bases and J lost 2 bases. The CDR3 DNA sequence: TGTGCCAGCAGCGCGGCGGGACTAGCGCAACCCTACGAGCAGTACTTC. It codes for CASSAAGLAQPYEQYF.

This chain connects TRBV6-6 to TRBJ2-5, with a possible D match to TRBD2 (6 bases). Looked up from germline, CDR1 is MNHNY and CDR2 is SVGAGI (reference sequence). V lost 7 bases to trimming and J lost 9 bases, with 18 bases between them. The CDR3 extends over 13 amino acids. The chain's CDR3 is CASTLAATGAQYF. CDR3 bases: TGTGCCAGCACATTAGCGGCGACCGGGGCCCAGTACTTC.

The J gene is TRBJ2-5, the V gene TRBV7-2; 13 bases fit TRBD2. The CDR3 is 18 residues long. Germline V lookup: CDR1 SGHTA, CDR2 FQGNSA. The V gene end was trimmed by 5 bases and the J gene end by 1 base; junction bases not matched to a gene: 10. CDR3 region: CASSLDSTSGGFQETQYF. In DNA form, the CDR3 reads TGTGCCAGCAGCCTCGATTCGACTAGCGGGGGGTTCCAAGAGACCCAGTACTTC.